Listed below are T cell receptor beta chains from one sample, sequenced in a study of metastatic and nonmetastatic thyroid tumors. TCRdb re-called clones via MiXCR from the PCR reads. The table has approximately 74,000 clones, 12% to 15% seen once. Sequenced input: blood. The receptor source for this set is a male donor with papillary thyroid cancer or a benign thyroid nodule (not recorded which). Some clones in this sample may be carry-over from other donors' samples. Each CDR3 is given with its conserved first and last residue. D genes are given only for firm matches. Expanded clones are given a class, and other clones once, few, many or no size at all.

j_call,v_call,d_call,clone_size,cdr3_aa,cdr3_nt
TRBJ2-2,TRBV27,TRBD2,many,CASSRLAGSFQTGELFF,TGTGCCAGCAGCCGACTAGCGGGGTCCTTCCAGACCGGGGAGCTGTTTTTT
TRBJ2-2,TRBV6-1,TRBD2,many,CASSYGRGGGELFF,TGTGCCAGCAGTTATGGACGGGGGGGGGGGGAGCTGTTTTTT
TRBJ1-1,TRBV27,NA,many,CASGRGGGTEAFF,TGTGCCAGCGGCAGGGGAGGGGGAACTGAAGCTTTCTTT
TRBJ2-3,TRBV3-1,NA,NA,CASSQDISTDTQYF,TGTGCCAGCAGCCAAGACATCAGCACAGATACGCAGTATTTT
TRBJ2-7,TRBV20-1,TRBD2,many,CSARTASGSSYEQYF,TGCAGTGCTAGAACCGCTAGCGGGTCCTCCTACGAGCAGTACTTC
TRBJ1-5,TRBV20-1,NA,NA,CSADSRNQPQHF,TGCAGTGCCGATTCCCGCAATCAGCCCCAGCATTTT
TRBJ2-1,TRBV6-1,TRBD2,medium-sized,CASSELAGGPDEQFF,TGTGCCAGCAGTGAACTAGCGGGAGGGCCCGATGAGCAGTTCTTC
TRBJ2-1,TRBV9,TRBD2,many,CASSVSDGRSQNEQFF,TGTGCCAGCAGCGTAAGCGACGGGAGGAGTCAAAATGAGCAGTTCTTC
TRBJ1-1,TRBV7-2,NA,many,CASSLHGDIEAFF,TGTGCCAGCAGCCTACATGGGGACATTGAAGCTTTCTTT
TRBJ2-2,TRBV11-3,NA,many,CASSPWGPQSGELFF,TGTGCCAGCAGCCCTTGGGGACCCCAGTCCGGGGAGCTGTTTTTT
TRBJ2-3,TRBV4-2,TRBD2,many,CASSIGTSGITDTQYF,TGTGCCAGCAGCATCGGGACTAGCGGAATAACAGATACGCAGTATTTT
TRBJ2-6,TRBV30,NA,many,CAWSTGAGANVLTF,TGTGCCTGGAGTACGGGCGCCGGGGCCAACGTCCTGACTTTC
TRBJ1-2,TRBV7-9,NA,many,CASSLEGQNYGYTF,TGTGCCAGCAGCTTAGAAGGCCAGAACTATGGCTACACCTTC
TRBJ2-5,TRBV7-9,NA,many,CASSPRVAQETQYF,TGTGCCAGCAGCCCCAGGGTGGCCCAAGAGACCCAGTACTTC
TRBJ2-2,TRBV5-1,NA,many,CASSPRDTFPQGTGELFF,TGCGCCAGCAGCCCGCGGGACACCTTCCCCCAAGGCACCGGGGAGCTGTTTTTT
TRBJ2-1,TRBV11-2,NA,many,CASSLLRGTYNEQFF,TGTGCCAGCAGCTTATTACGCGGGACCTACAATGAGCAGTTCTTC
TRBJ1-3,TRBV7-2,NA,many,CASSQESSGNTIYF,TGTGCCAGCAGCCAAGAGAGCTCTGGAAACACCATATATTTT
TRBJ1-5,TRBV28,NA,NA,CASPLTGWVQPQHF,TGTGCCAGCCCCCTTACGGGATGGGTTCAGCCCCAGCATTTT
TRBJ2-1,TRBV29-1,NA,many,CSVEDRRTTDNEQFF,TGCAGCGTTGAAGATAGAAGGACTACCGACAATGAGCAGTTCTTC
TRBJ2-1,TRBV19,TRBD2,many,CASSTGLAGDNEQFF,TGTGCCAGTAGTACGGGACTAGCGGGAGACAATGAGCAGTTCTTC
TRBJ2-7,TRBV29-1,TRBD2,many,CSVAGGRTSYEQYF,TGCAGCGTTGCGGGAGGTAGGACCTCCTACGAGCAGTACTTC
TRBJ1-1,TRBV19,NA,many,CASQEGTEAFF,TGTGCCAGTCAGGAGGGGACTGAAGCTTTCTTT
TRBJ1-1,TRBV5-1,NA,many,CASARLAFQMNTEAFF,TGCGCCAGCGCCCGACTGGCCTTCCAAATGAACACTGAAGCTTTCTTT